This T cell receptor beta chain was obtained from a study of beta chain features in type 1 diabetes. About the study: Patients looked much like healthy donors when it came to age, gender and cell yields.

Study-level results: Whether HLA type affects TCRB rearrangement stayed undetermined in the present work. Insertion counts at VDJ junctions were lower in type 1 diabetes patients, who also showed more deletions there. There was a moderate but significant shortening of TCRB CDR3s in all four CD4+ subsets of Type 1 diabetes patients.

TCRB transcripts that were expressed got sequenced, as all of the isolated RNA had been reverse transcribed. Using immunoSEQ multiplex PCR, the repertoire was profiled, and TCRdb retains in-frame clones only, with some absent. Seen here are over 150,000 clones, about 9.4% observed once, and the top ten hold around 0.5%. This clone was counted only a few times. Its antigen is still unknown. The sequencing sample was made of central memory CD4+ T cells from blood. This clonotype originated in a man in his thirties or forties with type 1 diabetes.

CDR3 nucleotides: TGCAGCGCCGGAACGGACAGCTATGGCTACACCTTC. This gives the protein CSAGTDSYGYTF. The chain has TRBV29-1 and TRBJ1-2; tentative D call: TRBD1 (6 bases). Germline loops: CDR1 SQVTM, CDR2 ANQGSEA. This CDR3 has 12 amino acids. V shed 7 bases and J shed 4 bases, with 13 bases lying between them.